This T cell receptor beta chain stems from a study of cytomegalovirus exposure and HLA in healthy donors (dated by TCRdb to about 2017). About the investigation overall: An earlier analysis of fewer than 750 of the donors reported 276 Gb of sequence data and approximately 120 million unique TCR beta sequences obtained from approximately 180 million T cells. An early release that covered more than 550 HLA-typed donors contained about 300 gigabases of sequencing data and tens of millions of unique TCR sequences. A later analysis re-examined previously published TCR beta repertoires from about 700 donors and added high-resolution HLA genotyping to investigate patterns of TCR occurrence. An earlier analysis of around 580 of the donors used high-throughput TCR beta sequencing to judge whether each TCR beta V gene segment behaved as functional or pseudogenic. All discovery cohort repertoires had been generated on a single sequencing platform. Among 300 to 500 genotyped donors of the cohort, an average of around 250,000 unique TCR beta nucleotide sequences was sequenced per donor, of which approximately 18% were non-productive. In a later genetic analysis, genome-wide SNP genotypes for about 55% of the roughly 670 donors were used, and that subset was treated as a discovery cohort. Rather than drawing on any new phenotypic data, the later analysis identified candidate immune exposures from TCR beta sequences and the way those sequences occurred across donors. Of the 398 genotyped donors, about 80% fell in the genetic ancestry cluster associated with self-reported Caucasian donors. Donor age, sex, ethnicity and CMV serostatus were compiled together with the repertoire data. Four to six DR-DQ haplotypes were handled as single units for association and clustering, since linkage in the cohort was strong. The study aimed to test whether cataloging public T cell receptors could reveal signatures of past pathogen exposure. The number of typed donors differed by locus: 629-630 for A, B, C, DRB1 and DQB1; approximately 540 for DQA1; approximately 600 for DPA1; and some 470 for DPB1. In addition to the first cohort of roughly 670 subjects, a separate validation cohort of 120 different subjects was used. The study used immunosequencing to profile the T cell repertoires of approximately 690 subjects and linked those repertoires to cytomegalovirus serostatus. Class I and class II HLA loci were covered by the typing at four-digit resolution. High-throughput TCR immunosequencing, statistical association of individual TCRs with disease status, and machine learning were combined to predict cytomegalovirus infection status. Findings and caveats that apply to the study as a whole: According to a later analysis, parvovirus B19, influenza, CMV and Epstein-Barr virus appeared linked to several top co-occurrence clusters. When HLA alleles, especially DR and DQ, strongly co-occurred, TCR associations were difficult to assign to individual alleles. In a later analysis, around 17,000 TCR beta sequences were associated with specific HLA alleles at a false discovery rate of 0.05. The study listed approximately 150 TCR beta chains as associated with cytomegalovirus. Because HLA typing was missing for some donors at each locus, association tests included only the typed subset. A further reported finding was that TCR beta sequences accurately predicted the HLA-A and HLA-B alleles for most subjects in the first cohort. An earlier analysis of around 540 of the donors showed that most TCR beta V segments appeared in productive rearrangements either about 87% or about 30% of the time, which broadly matched IMGT annotations. While some public TCRs were present in many individuals, most TCR sequences turned up only very rarely across donors. Correlated functional status among segregating V segments might be attributable to linkage disequilibrium, but an unknown experimental factor could not be ruled out. The authors suggested that the approach could potentially be extended to other disease states and immunological phenotypes. The classifier was reported to diagnose cytomegalovirus status with high specificity and sensitivity in both the original and validation cohorts. A later genetic analysis reported fewer N-insertions in productive TCRs among donors in an Asian-associated ancestry cluster than the roughly 700-donor mean. A later analysis found that most CMV-associated TCR beta chains appeared HLA-restricted, with HLA associations seemingly driven largely by CMV exposure. An association between a missense DCLRE1C variant and V-gene and J-gene trimming of TCR beta chains was found in a later genetic analysis and replicated in an independent cohort. In a later analysis, HLA-associated TCR beta chains showed more clonal expansion and lower generation probabilities than non-associated chains that were equally common. A few of the identified cytomegalovirus-associated TCR beta chains were confirmed in vitro to be specific for cytomegalovirus antigens. According to a later analysis, TCR association rates differed among HLA loci, with DRB1 alleles showing the most associated TCRs and HLA-C alleles showing the fewest. The presence/absence analyses assumed that sequencing depth was roughly uniform across donors, and that assumption may not be true. The earlier analysis of 450 to 700 of the donors excluded roughly 17 rarely observed V segments, including chromosome 9 orphons, because counts were too low. Only TCR beta chains were sequenced in this cohort, and the absence of alpha or paired-chain data limited detectable features. The 87-base-pair reads could not distinguish some IMGT-functional V segments, including TRBV6-2 and TRBV6-3, so those segments were excluded. A cluster of highly shared sequence variants was judged likely to represent a technical artifact of the sequencing pipeline. Immune exposure information for the cohort was limited to CMV serostatus.

The cohort consisted of 600 or so healthy bone marrow donors. At the time of sampling, all cohort members were nominally healthy, though unrecorded immune exposures were likely present. The donor was CMV seropositive and was included in the group of 250 to 350 seropositive cohort members. Every donor gave a peripheral blood sample, and the peripheral blood mononuclear cells from that sample were used for TCR beta sequencing. Genomic DNA was extracted from the blood cell samples with the Qiagen DNeasy Blood Extraction Kit. The receptor library was made with the immunoSEQ multiplex PCR assay. For the multiplex PCR, a mixture combining 60 forward primers for TCR Vbeta segments and 13 reverse primers for TCR Jbeta segments was used. A multiplex PCR assay on genomic DNA amplified the CDR3 region of rearranged TCR beta genes. On the Illumina HiSeq System, the amplified TCR beta libraries were sequenced as 87-base-pair reads. In the source study's methods: A later analysis tallied tens of millions of unique TCR beta chains across the 700 or so repertoires, and about 10 million of those chains were shared by two or more donors. Raw reads were error-corrected and collapsed into unique sequences with a nearest-neighbor algorithm that merged closely related sequences to remove PCR and sequencing errors. V, D and J gene segments were assigned by aligning CDR3 sequences to IMGT reference sequences. For a sequence to be retained, at least a six-nucleotide match to both a V gene segment and a J gene segment was required. A rearrangement counted as productive if the CDR3 had no stop codons and remained in frame with V and J, and every other rearrangement counted as non-productive. CDR3 was defined according to IMGT convention as the region running from the second conserved V-encoded cysteine to the conserved J-encoded phenylalanine. The earlier analysis of fewer than 750 of the donors excluded sequences that lacked an unambiguous match to a single V gene segment. An earlier analysis of several hundred of the donors called V segments functional above 56.7% productive rearrangements and segregating when the between-donor standard deviation exceeded 5%. A statistical classification framework was built for diagnosing cytomegalovirus status from the catalog of TCR beta chain sequences. A later analysis assigned V and J genes by comparing TCR nucleotide sequences with IMGT/GENE-DB human TR gene sequences. In a later analysis, CDR3 sequences and most-parsimonious VDJ recombination scenarios were assigned using the TCRdist pipeline. In a later analysis, each TCR beta chain was defined by its CDR3 amino acid sequence together with its V-gene family, and reads without a unique V-gene family were excluded. To address suspected cross-contamination and a sequencing artifact, a later analysis removed 450 to 700 highly shared, low-generation-probability nucleotide sequences. A later analysis calculated a clonal expansion index for each public chain from normalized within-repertoire ranks of inferred template counts. Generation probabilities in a later analysis came from a VDJ recombination model fitted to out-of-frame rearrangements, and those results were checked against IGoR. In a later analysis, TCR-TCR, TCR-HLA and TCR-CMV co-occurrence was scored with hypergeometric tests, and a repertoire-size bias correction was applied to TCR pairs. A later analysis estimated false discovery rates by permuting HLA or CMV assignments 20 times. In a later analysis, co-occurring TCRs were grouped using DBSCAN, and TCRdist sequence similarity was added for clustering within HLA-allele-positive subsets. For co-occurrence clustering, repertoires with fewer than 30,000 or more than 120,000 public chains were excluded, along with a handful of repertoires with anomalous nucleotide sharing. TCRdb mirrors the immuneACCESS table, restricted to in-frame sequences. Some clones are absent from its copies; in checked studies, under half trace to an unresolved V gene, and the reason for the others is unknown. From that table come the V and J calls and clone size; the DNA was used to work out D and trimming. For this sample the table gives approximately 190,000 clones, of which 60% to 80% were detected only once. Jointly, the top ten make up approximately 2% of the sample.

The germline V gene (reference sequence) provides CDR1 LNHDA and CDR2 SQIVND. Inclusive of the bounding cysteine and phenylalanine, the CDR3 is 15 residues long. This entry keeps only the CDR3 DNA: 45 bases, framed from base 1. Trimming takes 1 base from V and 4 bases from J, and the germline ends sit 10 bases apart. On this clone: Its specific antigen is unknown. Within one base of it there is no much larger clone, and no base qualities were kept.

The sequencing input was PBMCs. The receptor chain draws on TRBV19 and TRBJ2-2; TRBD1 might be the D gene, on 6 matching bases. This receptor was obtained from a woman in her thirties in good health and CMV-seropositive. The CDR3 in this case is CASSIGQGLTGELFF. The DNA reads as follows: TGTGCCAGTAGTATAGGGCAGGGGCTCACCGGGGAGCTGTTTTTT.